This TCR beta chain is drawn from a study of blood T cell repertoires in COVID-19. Original methodology: Amplification from reference gene primers served as the basis for estimated nucleated cell counts. Sequenced by immunoSEQ multiplex PCR; TCRdb stores in-frame clones only, minus some. The V and J calls and clone size are taken from that table; D and trimming were inferred from the DNA. The data contain about 120,000 clones, 88% of them singletons. This CDR3 is built from 15 residues. Germline V CDR1 and CDR2: SGHDT, YYEEEE. V was clipped by 4 bases and J by 6 bases; unmatched bases: 12. The clonotype was recovered from a woman in her fifties or sixties with acute or convalescent COVID-19. The sequenced sample was peripheral blood. This chain joins TRBV5-6 and TRBJ1-2; 7 bases map to TRBD1. CDR3 residues: CASSPPLQGVHGYTF. CDR3 nucleotide sequence: TGTGCCAGCAGCCCCCCACTGCAGGGGGTACATGGCTACACCTTC.